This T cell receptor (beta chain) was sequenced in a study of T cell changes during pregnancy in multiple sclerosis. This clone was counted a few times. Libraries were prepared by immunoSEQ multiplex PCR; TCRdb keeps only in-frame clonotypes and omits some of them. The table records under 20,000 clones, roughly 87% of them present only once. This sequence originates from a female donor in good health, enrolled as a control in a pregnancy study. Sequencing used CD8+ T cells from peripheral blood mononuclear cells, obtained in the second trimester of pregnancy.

CDR3 sequence reads: CASSSLKYTGGYTF. The CDR3 nucleotides read TGTGCCAGCAGCTCCCTGAAATATACGGGGGGCTACACCTTC. The chain links TRBV7-2 to TRBJ1-2; D is undetermined. Trimming left V 4 bases short and J 8 bases short, with 17 bases between. Germline V gene lookup returns CDR1 SGHTA and CDR2 FQGNSA. The CDR3 covers 14 residues.